The T cell receptor beta chain described here comes from a study of shared clonotypes between healthy human individuals. A deep-level run was used for the assay. Assay: immunoSEQ multiplex PCR; the TCRdb copy retains only in-frame clones and omits some. The data hold millions of clones, with around nine tenths observed a single time. The study's findings and limits: Clonotypes shared by all four donors outscored non-shared clonotypes in generation probability. Approximately 5% was the fraction of naive CD4 clonotypes found shared across several donors. In general, naive subsets displayed greater estimated richness than memory subsets did.

Germline CDR1 SGHDN, CDR2 FVKESK. The CDR3 totals 16 residues. Losses at the gene ends were 2 bases for V and 6 bases for J; bases not matched to a gene: 11. To note about this clone: Its antigen remains unidentified.

The rearrangement links TRBV14 to TRBJ2-7, with 9 bases lining up with TRBD1. The sequence was obtained from a man between 18 and 29 years old in good health. Sequencing was carried out using naive CD4+ T cells sorted from blood. Subset denoted: CD45RA+ positively selected. CDR3 nucleotide sequence: TGTGCCAGCAGCCAACTTCCGGGACAGGGAGGGCTCGAGCAGTACTTC. This sequence encodes CASSQLPGQGGLEQYF.